This T cell receptor beta chain was sequenced for a study of T cell repertoires in cytomegalovirus infection. Overall study context: CMV infection plus the matching HLA type was flagged by public TCR beta signatures.

Each CDR3 protein is one row after TCRdb ran MiXCR on the reads. The repertoire holds tens of thousands of distinct CDR3 sequences, 20% seen once, with approximately 61% in the top ten. This CDR3 contains 14 residues. Trimming removed 6 bases from V and 0 bases from J, with 12 bases in between. Looked up from germline, CDR1 is SGHVS and CDR2 is FQNEAQ. A word on this clonotype: The antigen is unknown.

This chain connects TRBV7-8 to TRBJ2-7; D call uncertain. Source: CD8+ T cells from cultured PBMCs, taken from culture after CMV antigen stimulation. This receptor was identified in a human donor in good health (CMV status not recorded). Some clones in this sample may be carry-over from other donors' samples. The DNA of the CDR3 is TGTGCCAGCAGTGAAGGCGGTCTCTCCTACGAGCAGTACTTC. Protein product: CASSEGGLSYEQYF.